A single T cell receptor beta chain is shown here with its context. Its specificity is unknown. Sequencing was performed with immunoSEQ multiplex PCR; in TCRdb, only in-frame clones are kept and a portion is missing. The sample lists 2.3 million or so clones; more than 85% were seen once. This CDR3 has 17 residues. Trimming cost V 5 bases and J 0 bases; bases outside gene matches: 12. Germline V gene sequence: CDR1 SEHNR, CDR2 FQNEAQ (reference sequence). Splitting of CD4+ cells produced CD45RA+ naive and CD45RA-negative memory subsets. The entry originates in a study of shared clonotypes between healthy human individuals. Study context: For every donor, three CD4 naive, three CD4 memory, two CD8 naive and one CD8 memory plates were used.

Findings of the study overall: Against clonotypes common to all four donors, non-shared ones had lower generation probabilities. Rarefaction gave evidence that sorted-subset sequencing remained incomplete despite large depth.

The sequence derives from a young man in good health. Some clones in this sample may be carry-over from other donors' samples. The chain combines TRBV7-9 with TRBJ1-2; 7 bases align to TRBD1. Input material: naive CD4+ T cells from PBMCs. Subset described: CD45RA+ positively selected. CDR3 bases: TGTGCCAGCAGCCGCGACAGGGCCCAGTATTCTAACTATGGCTACACCTTC. Protein product: CASSRDRAQYSNYGYTF. The whole variable domain, remainder taken from reference TRBV7-9 and TRBJ1-2, is DTGVSQNPRHKITKRGQNVTFRCDPISEHNRLYWYRQTLGQGPEFLTYFQNEAQLEKSRLLSDRFSAERPKGSFSTLEIQRTEQGDSAMYLCASSRDRAQYSNYGYTFGSGTRLTVV.